The sample holds a few counts of the clone carrying this T cell receptor (beta chain). Its antigen is still unknown. The CDR3 sequence is 14 residues long. Trimming removed 3 bases from V and 2 bases from J, with 11 bases in between. The V gene's germline CDR1 is MNHNY and CDR2 SVGAGI (reference sequence). The data originate from a study of CD8+ T cells in alopecia areata. Regarding the study as a whole: More clonal than normal scalp was lesional scalp, particularly alopecia totalis/universalis.

Lesional scalp tissue (obtained by punch biopsy) and peripheral blood were collected from alopecia areata patients. cDNA reverse transcribed from extracted RNA served as the sequencing template. Generated by immunoSEQ multiplex PCR, the TCRdb table keeps only in-frame clones and is missing some. The sample lists about 130,000 clones, around 50% seen once, with under 5% in the top ten. The input for sequencing was CD4+ T cells sorted from blood, taken at week 0. The chain carries TRBV6-6 and TRBJ2-7; no clear D gene. The receptor was derived from a human donor with alopecia areata. The CDR3 DNA reads TGTGCCAGCAGTTATTATTCGGAAACCTACGAGCAGTACTTC. The encoded protein is CASSYYSETYEQYF.